The next 24 T cell receptor beta chains were all read from a single sample in a study of human T cells and chemical hapten exposure. TCRdb analysed the RACE reads with MiXCR anew, one entry per CDR3 protein. The repertoire consists of about 52,000 distinct CDR3 sequences, with 11% occurring once and the leading ten covering around 1.8%. Time point reported: patch test 1, 2 weeks after DPC sensitization. The treatment was: therapeutic diphenylcyclopropenone sensitization with weekly scalp DPC. Unfractionated whole blood yielded the extracted total RNA. The sample in question was whole blood, obtained in connection with sensitization to the hapten diphenylcyclopropenone (DPC). The origin of the receptors is a woman between 40 and 50 years old with alopecia areata. Some clones in this sample may be carry-over from other donors' samples.

The sample holds a few counts of this clonotype. The chain recombines TRBV28 with TRBJ1-5; D uncertain. The length of the CDR3 is 9 residues. CDR1 is MDHEN, CDR2 SYDVKM, per germline. The V end was cut by 8 bases, the J end by 11 bases, with 7 bases between. CDR3 coding DNA: TGTGCCAGCCGCCCGGCCCAGCATTTT. Translated, it gives CASRPAQHF.

This sequence joins TRBV5-6 and TRBJ2-5, with TRBD2 matching over 12 bases. This CDR3 spans 15 amino acids. Germline CDR1 SGHDT, CDR2 YYEEEE. V shed 4 bases, J shed 5 bases, and the junction held 6 bases outside the gene matches. DNA for the CDR3: TGTGCCAGCAGCGGAGGACTAGCGGGGTTGGAGACCCAGTACTTC. Translation: CASSGGLAGLETQYF.

This clonotype has just a few counts. The J gene is TRBJ1-2, the V gene TRBV11-2; 9 nucleotides line up with TRBD1. Looked up from germline, CDR1 is SGHAT and CDR2 is FQNNGV. J lost 8 bases, V lost 4 bases, and 11 bases had no gene match. This CDR3 has 15 residues. The CDR3, as DNA: TGTGCCAGCAGCTCATCGGGACAGGGAACCCAGGGCTACACCTTC. Encoded protein: CASSSSGQGTQGYTF.

This clonotype showed up just a few times. This rearrangement joins TRBV2 to TRBJ2-4; D is uncertain. Trimming left V 5 bases short and J 0 bases short, with 8 bases between. CDR1 is SNHLY, CDR2 FYNNEI, per germline. The CDR3 is made up of 14 amino acids. The CDR3 region has the DNA TGTGCCAGCAGTCCGACATTAGCCAAAAACATTCAGTACTTC. Its translation: CASSPTLAKNIQYF.

There are many counts of this clonotype. V is TRBV6-5 and J is TRBJ2-7; 13 bases fit TRBD2. Germline V gives CDR1 MNHEY, CDR2 SVGAGI. V lost 8 bases to trimming and J lost 2 bases; unmatched junction nucleotides: 6. The CDR3 spans 15 residues. CDR3 residues: CASRAGTSGAYEQYF. Written as DNA, the CDR3 is TGTGCCAGCCGGGCCGGGACTAGCGGGGCCTACGAGCAGTACTTC.

The chain uses TRBV5-1 and TRBJ1-6; perhaps TRBD1 as D (5 bases). Per the germline V gene, CDR1 is SGHRS and CDR2 is YFSETQ. This CDR3 has 14 residues. Trimming left V 4 bases short and J 7 bases short, with 12 bases between. The CDR3 nucleotides read TGCGCCAGCAGCCACGGGACCACAAATTCACCCCTCCACTTT. Its protein is CASSHGTTNSPLHF.

The V gene is TRBV11-2, the J gene TRBJ2-7, with D possibly TRBD2 on 5 matching bases. Trimming removed 0 bases from V and 2 bases from J, with 17 bases in between. This CDR3 region has 17 residues. Germline CDR1 SGHAT, CDR2 FQNNGV. The CDR3 coding sequence is TGTGCCAGCAGCTTAGATCGCTCTGCGGGTTATACCTACGAGCAGTACTTC. Its translation: CASSLDRSAGYTYEQYF.

The V gene is TRBV30, the J gene TRBJ1-2; D is perhaps TRBD1 (6 bases). With 2 bases removed from V and 4 bases from J, the gap between germline ends came to 14 bases. Germline-derived CDR1 and CDR2 are GTSNPN and SVGIG (reference sequence). The CDR3 is 14 residues long. The CDR3 coding sequence is TGTGCCTGGAGTCCATGGACAGAATCCTATGGCTACACCTTC. It yields the protein CAWSPWTESYGYTF.

V usage is TRBV28 and J usage is TRBJ2-3; D unresolved. Trimming took off 3 bases at V and 4 bases at J, with 8 bases between the two ends. This CDR3 spans 13 amino acids. Germline CDR1 is MDHEN and CDR2 is SYDVKM. The CDR3 DNA follows: TGTGCCAGCAGTTTTGGAGATTCAGATACGCAGTATTTT. It codes for CASSFGDSDTQYF.

This clonotype was detected a few times. The chain is built from TRBV29-1 and TRBJ2-7; tentatively, D is TRBD1 (6 bases). Trimming stripped 4 bases from V and 6 bases from J, with 16 bases between. Germline V lookup: CDR1 SQVTM, CDR2 ANQGSEA. The CDR3 runs to 13 residues. Here the CDR3 reads CSVAQGYTREQYF. The CDR3 bases are TGCAGCGTTGCACAGGGCTATACCCGCGAGCAGTACTTC.

This clonotype was counted ten times or more. At one end the junction does not follow the germline gene, possibly because of a read error. This rearrangement joins TRBV7-7 to TRBJ2-3, with 7 bases aligning to TRBD2. The CDR3 spans 14 residues. Per germline, CDR1 SSHAT and CDR2 FNYEAQ (reference sequence). The CDR3 nucleotides read TGTGCTAGCAGCCGGCGGCTAGCGGAAGATACGCAGTATTTT. It translates to CASSRRLAEDTQYF.

This clonotype was counted between two and nine times. The chain uses TRBV28 and TRBJ2-1; TRBD2 might be the D (7 bases). Per germline, CDR1 MDHEN and CDR2 SYDVKM. There are 13 residues in the CDR3. V lost 0 bases, J lost 11 bases, and 11 bases lay in between. The chain's CDR3 is CASSLWGGRQQFF. The CDR3 DNA reads TGTGCCAGCAGTTTATGGGGGGGGCGGCAGCAGTTCTTC.

This clonotype has more than one count but fewer than ten. The chain recombines TRBV6-2 or TRBV6-3 with TRBJ2-3, with 10 bases matching TRBD1. This CDR3 spans 15 amino acids. The V and J ends lost 4 bases and 4 bases, in that order; junction bases with no gene match: 5. In germline, CDR1 is MNHEY, CDR2 SVGEGT. The CDR3 reads CASSSPTGGPDTQYF. CDR3 sequence (DNA): TGTGCCAGCAGTTCCCCGACAGGGGGCCCAGATACGCAGTATTTT.

This clonotype was detected a few times. This chain joins TRBV20-1 and TRBJ1-2; D is possibly TRBD1 (5 bases). The V gene's germline CDR1 is DFQATT and CDR2 SNEGSKA (reference sequence). V lost 1 base to trimming and J lost 2 bases, with 11 bases between them. The CDR3 spans 14 residues. CDR3 sequence (DNA): TGCAGTGCTAGAGGAGGGGTAGGGAACTATGGCTACACCTTC. Translated, it gives CSARGGVGNYGYTF.

This clonotype was recorded many times. V usage is TRBV24-1 and J usage is TRBJ2-5; D uncertain. V lost 9 bases to trimming and J lost 5 bases, with 9 bases between them. Looked up from germline, CDR1 is KGHDR and CDR2 is SFDVKD. The CDR3 length is 11 residues. CDR3 coding DNA: TGTGCCACCGGGGAAATGGAGACCCAGTACTTC. The encoded protein is CATGEMETQYF.

This clonotype was picked up a small number of times. V usage is TRBV18 and J usage is TRBJ2-6; D unresolved. Germline V gene data show CDR1 as KGHSH and CDR2 as LQKENI. V lost 2 bases, J lost 2 bases, and 7 bases lay in between. This CDR3 has 15 residues. CDR3 sequence reads: CASSPGAPGANVLTF. Here the CDR3 DNA reads TGTGCCAGCTCACCAGGTGCCCCTGGGGCCAACGTCCTGACTTTC.

About this clonotype itself: In this CDR3 the conserved last residue, phenylalanine or tryptophan, is missing, so a read error is likely. This rearrangement joins TRBV10-3 to TRBJ2-7; unclear D gene. The CDR3 runs to 14 residues. Germline lookup yields CDR1 ENHRY and CDR2 SYGVKD. Trimming removed 0 bases from V and 2 bases from J, with 8 bases in between. CDR3 in DNA: TGTGCCATCAGTGAGTCTGGCCTAGCCTACGAGCAGTACTAC. It yields the protein CAISESGLAYEQYY.

This clonotype showed up many times. This chain uses TRBV28 with TRBJ2-1, with D hard to call. CDR3 length: 12 amino acids. The germline V gene encodes CDR1 MDHEN and CDR2 SYDVKM. Trimming left V 6 bases short and J 6 bases short, with 9 bases between. Here the CDR3 reads CASSGQPNEQFF. For the CDR3, the DNA is TGTGCCAGCAGCGGGCAGCCCAATGAGCAGTTCTTC.

V usage is TRBV6-6 and J usage is TRBJ2-3, with TRBD2 matching over 14 bases. The trim removed 6 bases at V and 4 bases at J, leaving 15 bases unmatched. The CDR3 loop spans 19 amino acids. Germline V gene data show CDR1 as MNHNY and CDR2 as SVGAGI (reference sequence). As DNA, the CDR3 is TGTGCCAGCAGCCCCTCTCCCGGACTAGCGGGAGGTGGCGCAGATACGCAGTATTTT. It yields the protein CASSPSPGLAGGGADTQYF.

The table lists this clonotype with many counts. This chain connects TRBV20-1 to TRBJ2-7; D possibly corresponds to TRBD2 (5 bases). The germline V and J ends were trimmed by 3 bases and 1 base, with 16 bases remaining between them. This CDR3 region has 15 residues. Germline assignment: CDR1 DFQATT and CDR2 SNEGSKA (reference sequence). The CDR3 region is CSASEGPGSSYEQYF. Here the CDR3 DNA reads TGCAGTGCTAGCGAGGGCCCGGGTAGTTCCTACGAGCAGTACTTC.

This clonotype was recorded many times. The chain recombines TRBV20-1 with TRBJ2-7; 11 bases match TRBD1. The junction had 10 bases not matched to a gene; V was cut back by 0 bases and J by 9 bases. The CDR3 runs 15 residues. Germline V gene sequence: CDR1 DFQATT, CDR2 SNEGSKA (reference sequence). CDR3 residues: CSARDPGQGAFGQYF. The CDR3 nucleotides are TGCAGTGCTAGAGATCCCGGACAGGGGGCTTTCGGGCAGTACTTC.

The V gene is TRBV18, the J gene TRBJ1-1; a weak D match, TRBD1 (6 bases). Germline loops: CDR1 KGHSH, CDR2 LQKENI. The CDR3 runs to 14 residues. Trimming cost V 6 bases and J 1 base, with 12 bases left between them. Here the CDR3 DNA reads TGTGCCAGCTCCCAACAGGGCCGGAACACTGAAGCTTTCTTT. This translates into CASSQQGRNTEAFF.

The gene calls are TRBV29-1 and TRBJ1-5, with D tentatively TRBD1 (6 bases). V lost 7 bases to trimming and J lost 1 base, with 14 bases between them. The CDR3 has 14 residues. CDR1 is SQVTM, CDR2 ANQGSEA, per germline. DNA of the CDR3: TGCAGCGCCACCACAGGGTTGAGCAATCAGCCCCAGCATTTT. It is translated as CSATTGLSNQPQHF.

This clonotype was observed a handful of times. The chain carries TRBV5-1 and TRBJ2-7, with 8 positions matching TRBD1. In germline, CDR1 is SGHRS, CDR2 YFSETQ. The J segment lost 5 bases and the V segment lost 4 bases, leaving 11 bases of the junction unmatched. CDR3 length: 15 residues. Here the CDR3 DNA reads TGCGCCAGCAGCCGCTCCGGACAGGGAGAAGACGAGCAGTACTTC. Its translation is CASSRSGQGEDEQYF.